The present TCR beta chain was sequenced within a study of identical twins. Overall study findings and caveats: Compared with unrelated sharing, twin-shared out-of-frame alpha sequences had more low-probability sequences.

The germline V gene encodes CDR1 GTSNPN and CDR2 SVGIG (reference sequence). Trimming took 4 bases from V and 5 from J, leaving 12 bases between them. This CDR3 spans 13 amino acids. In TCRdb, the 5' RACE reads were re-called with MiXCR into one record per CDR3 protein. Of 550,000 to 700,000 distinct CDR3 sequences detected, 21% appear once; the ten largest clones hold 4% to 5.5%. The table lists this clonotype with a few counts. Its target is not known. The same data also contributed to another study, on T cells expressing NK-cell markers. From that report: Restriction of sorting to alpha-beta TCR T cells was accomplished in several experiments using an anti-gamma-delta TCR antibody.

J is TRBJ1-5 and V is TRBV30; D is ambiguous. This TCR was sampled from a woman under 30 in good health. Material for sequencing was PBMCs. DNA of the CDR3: TGTGCCTGGACCTCAGGCTACGATCAGCCCCAGCATTTT. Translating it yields CAWTSGYDQPQHF.